This is a list of T cell receptor beta chains from one sample in a study of cytomegalovirus exposure and HLA in healthy donors. Repertoires were generated with immunoSEQ multiplex PCR, while TCRdb's copy carries only in-frame clones and drops some. In total, the table holds about 120,000 clones. Sequenced input: PBMCs. Receptors were obtained from a man under 40 in good health and CMV-seronegative. The CDR3 runs from the conserved cysteine through the conserved F or W. The D gene is left open where the match is weak.

v_gene: TRBV27; j_gene: TRBJ2-6; d_gene: TRBD1; CDR3aa: CASSFQGVYSGANVLTF; CDR3nt: TGTGCCAGCAGTTTCCAGGGGGTGTACTCTGGGGCCAACGTCCTGACTTTC
v_gene: TRBV7-9; j_gene: TRBJ2-3; d_gene: TRBD2; CDR3aa: CASSPPWSGVTDTQYF; CDR3nt: TGTGCCAGCAGCCCCCCTTGGAGCGGGGTCACAGATACGCAGTATTTT
v_gene: TRBV7-9; j_gene: TRBJ2-3; d_gene: TRBD1; CDR3aa: CASSPGTGGITDTQYF; CDR3nt: TGTGCCAGCAGCCCAGGGACAGGGGGCATCACAGATACGCAGTATTTT
v_gene: TRBV5-1; j_gene: TRBJ2-4; d_gene: .; CDR3aa: CASSLFSGIQYF; CDR3nt: TGCGCCAGCAGCTTGTTTTCCGGCATTCAGTACTTC
v_gene: TRBV19; j_gene: TRBJ2-5; d_gene: TRBD2; CDR3aa: CASSIQRGVGTGTQYF; CDR3nt: TGTGCCAGTAGTATCCAGCGGGGGGTCGGAACGGGGACCCAGTACTTC
v_gene: TRBV7-9; j_gene: TRBJ2-7; d_gene: .; CDR3aa: CASSLAPTISQGYEQYF; CDR3nt: TGTGCCAGCAGCTTAGCGCCCACTATATCACAGGGCTACGAGCAGTACTTC
v_gene: TRBV18; j_gene: TRBJ2-1; d_gene: TRBD2; CDR3aa: CASSPGTSGGGEQFF; CDR3nt: TGTGCCAGCTCACCTGGGACTAGCGGGGGGGGTGAGCAGTTCTTC
v_gene: TRBV19; j_gene: TRBJ1-2; d_gene: .; CDR3aa: CASTSVSYGYTF; CDR3nt: TGTGCCAGTACATCGGTGAGCTATGGCTACACCTTC
v_gene: TRBV6-4; j_gene: TRBJ2-1; d_gene: TRBD2; CDR3aa: CASSDTGLASYNEQFF; CDR3nt: TGTGCCAGCAGTGACACCGGACTAGCGTCCTACAATGAGCAGTTCTTC
v_gene: TRBV7-3; j_gene: TRBJ1-1; d_gene: .; CDR3aa: CASSPGVDTEAFF; CDR3nt: TGTGCCAGCAGCCCGGGAGTTGACACTGAAGCTTTCTTT
v_gene: TRBV6-1; j_gene: TRBJ1-5; d_gene: .; CDR3aa: CASGRDIKSPQHF; CDR3nt: TGTGCCAGCGGACGGGACATAAAGTCGCCCCAGCATTTT
v_gene: TRBV19; j_gene: TRBJ1-5; d_gene: TRBD1; CDR3aa: CASSIDRQGKGPQHF; CDR3nt: TGTGCCAGTAGTATAGATCGACAGGGTAAAGGGCCCCAGCATTTT
v_gene: TRBV27; j_gene: TRBJ1-1; d_gene: .; CDR3aa: CASRAREGNTEAFF; CDR3nt: TGTGCCAGCAGGGCCCGTGAGGGGAACACTGAAGCTTTCTTT
v_gene: TRBV27; j_gene: TRBJ1-2; d_gene: .; CDR3aa: CASSSRVHLGPQKGYTF; CDR3nt: TGTGCCAGCAGCTCCCGGGTTCACCTTGGCCCCCAGAAAGGCTACACCTTC
v_gene: TRBV2; j_gene: TRBJ2-1; d_gene: TRBD1; CDR3aa: CASAKGQGVYNEQFF; CDR3nt: TGTGCCAGCGCGAAAGGACAGGGGGTCTACAATGAGCAGTTCTTC
v_gene: TRBV11-2; j_gene: TRBJ1-2; d_gene: .; CDR3aa: CASSPGWGYTF; CDR3nt: TGTGCCAGCAGCCCGGGGTGGGGCTACACCTTC
v_gene: TRBV10-3; j_gene: TRBJ1-2; d_gene: TRBD1; CDR3aa: CAIREQGAESYGYTF; CDR3nt: TGTGCCATCAGGGAACAGGGGGCAGAGAGCTATGGCTACACCTTC
v_gene: TRBV7-9; j_gene: TRBJ1-2; d_gene: .; CDR3aa: CASSLSMTGGGYTF; CDR3nt: TGTGCCAGCAGCTTATCGATGACAGGTGGTGGCTACACCTTC
v_gene: TRBV27; j_gene: TRBJ1-2; d_gene: TRBD1; CDR3aa: CASSSTSHGTGWESYTF; CDR3nt: TGTGCCAGCAGTTCCACCTCCCACGGGACAGGGTGGGAGAGCTACACCTTC
v_gene: TRBV4-1; j_gene: TRBJ2-7; d_gene: .; CDR3aa: CASSYSNGGEDEQYF; CDR3nt: TGCGCCAGCAGCTACTCGAACGGGGGAGAGGACGAGCAGTACTTC
v_gene: TRBV10-3; j_gene: TRBJ1-4; d_gene: .; CDR3aa: CAIGQGNEKLFF; CDR3nt: TGTGCCATCGGCCAGGGGAACGAAAAACTGTTTTTT
v_gene: TRBV30; j_gene: TRBJ1-1; d_gene: TRBD1; CDR3aa: CAWSAYRGNTEAFF; CDR3nt: TGTGCCTGGAGTGCCTACAGGGGAAACACTGAAGCTTTCTTT
v_gene: TRBV4-3; j_gene: TRBJ1-3; d_gene: .; CDR3aa: CASSQGYAASSGNTIYF; CDR3nt: TGCGCCAGCAGCCAAGGCTATGCGGCCTCCTCTGGAAACACCATATATTTT
v_gene: TRBV10-3; j_gene: TRBJ1-1; d_gene: .; CDR3aa: CAISDYVEGTEAFF; CDR3nt: TGTGCCATCAGTGACTATGTGGAGGGCACTGAAGCTTTCTTT
v_gene: TRBV5-1; j_gene: TRBJ2-5; d_gene: TRBD2; CDR3aa: CASQYSGGQETQYF; CDR3nt: TGCGCCAGCCAATATAGCGGGGGACAAGAGACCCAGTACTTC
v_gene: TRBV18; j_gene: TRBJ2-2; d_gene: TRBD1; CDR3aa: CASSPGQASNTGELFF; CDR3nt: TGTGCCAGCTCACCAGGACAGGCCTCGAACACCGGGGAGCTGTTTTTT
v_gene: TRBV7-2; j_gene: TRBJ2-5; d_gene: TRBD2; CDR3aa: CASARGGGQETQYF; CDR3nt: TGTGCCAGCGCCAGGGGCGGGGGGCAGGAGACCCAGTACTTC
v_gene: TRBV5-1; j_gene: TRBJ2-5; d_gene: TRBD1; CDR3aa: CASSLGPGTGGETQYF; CDR3nt: TGCGCCAGCAGCTTAGGACCCGGGACAGGGGGAGAGACCCAGTACTTC
v_gene: TRBV28; j_gene: TRBJ1-2; d_gene: TRBD1; CDR3aa: CASSLGADRARGYTF; CDR3nt: TGTGCCAGCAGTTTAGGGGCGGACAGGGCCCGTGGCTACACCTTC
v_gene: TRBV15; j_gene: TRBJ2-1; d_gene: .; CDR3aa: CATSRMKGTTNEQFF; CDR3nt: TGTGCCACCAGCAGAATGAAGGGGACAACGAATGAGCAGTTCTTC
v_gene: TRBV5-6; j_gene: TRBJ1-2; d_gene: .; CDR3aa: CASSVGLERIYGYTF; CDR3nt: TGTGCCAGCAGCGTCGGACTGGAAAGGATCTATGGCTACACCTTC
v_gene: TRBV19; j_gene: TRBJ2-7; d_gene: TRBD1; CDR3aa: CASSIKGTGEYEQYF; CDR3nt: TGTGCCAGTAGTATAAAGGGGACAGGGGAATACGAGCAGTACTTC
v_gene: TRBV2; j_gene: TRBJ2-3; d_gene: TRBD2; CDR3aa: CASGAGASTDTQYF; CDR3nt: TGTGCCAGCGGGGCGGGAGCTAGCACAGATACGCAGTATTTT
v_gene: TRBV7-9; j_gene: TRBJ1-4; d_gene: TRBD1; CDR3aa: CASSPQGGTNEKLFF; CDR3nt: TGTGCCAGCAGTCCACAGGGGGGAACTAATGAAAAACTGTTTTTT
v_gene: TRBV29-1; j_gene: TRBJ1-1; d_gene: .; CDR3aa: CSVDGGILHEAFF; CDR3nt: TGCAGCGTTGACGGGGGGATACTGCATGAAGCTTTCTTT
v_gene: TRBV15; j_gene: TRBJ1-5; d_gene: .; CDR3aa: CATSRAGFDQPQHF; CDR3nt: TGTGCCACCAGCAGAGCAGGGTTCGATCAGCCCCAGCATTTT
v_gene: TRBV7-9; j_gene: TRBJ2-3; d_gene: .; CDR3aa: CASSLIAGIADTQYF; CDR3nt: TGTGCCAGCAGCTTGATCGCGGGTATCGCAGATACGCAGTATTTT
v_gene: TRBV5-5; j_gene: TRBJ2-7; d_gene: .; CDR3aa: CASSRDTSYEQYF; CDR3nt: TGTGCCAGCAGCCGGGACACTTCCTACGAGCAGTACTTC
v_gene: TRBV5-6; j_gene: TRBJ1-1; d_gene: .; CDR3aa: CAAGGMGTEAFF; CDR3nt: TGTGCCGCGGGAGGAATGGGCACTGAAGCTTTCTTT
v_gene: TRBV10-3; j_gene: TRBJ2-3; d_gene: .; CDR3aa: CAISEASAGIREDTQYF; CDR3nt: TGTGCCATCAGTGAGGCCTCTGCAGGCATCAGGGAAGATACGCAGTATTTT
v_gene: TRBV5-4; j_gene: TRBJ2-7; d_gene: TRBD1; CDR3aa: CASSPPDRVNEQYF; CDR3nt: TGTGCCAGCAGCCCTCCGGACAGGGTAAACGAGCAGTACTTC
v_gene: TRBV7-2; j_gene: TRBJ2-5; d_gene: .; CDR3aa: CASSLRGRQETQYF; CDR3nt: TGTGCCAGCAGCTTACGGGGGAGACAAGAGACCCAGTACTTC
v_gene: TRBV15; j_gene: TRBJ2-5; d_gene: TRBD2; CDR3aa: CATSREDKRGAWETQYF; CDR3nt: TGTGCCACCAGCAGAGAGGACAAGCGGGGGGCTTGGGAGACCCAGTACTTC
v_gene: TRBV6-5; j_gene: TRBJ1-1; d_gene: .; CDR3aa: CASSYSGGGTEAFF; CDR3nt: TGTGCCAGCAGTTACAGCGGGGGTGGGACTGAAGCTTTCTTT